A single sample gave rise to the 27 T cell receptor beta chains below, sequenced in a study of shared clonotypes between healthy human individuals. Assay: immunoSEQ multiplex PCR; the TCRdb copy retains only in-frame clones and omits some. Here the sample spans some 1.5 million clones, approximately 98% being singletons. The sequenced material came from naive CD4+ T cells sorted from blood. Specified subset: CD45RA+ positively selected. The receptors come from a young man in good health.

The J gene is TRBJ2-7, the V gene TRBV7-9; no definite D call. Trimming took off 2 bases at V and 2 bases at J, with 10 bases between the two ends. This CDR3 is built from 14 residues. CDR1 is SEHNR, CDR2 FQNEAQ, per germline (reference sequence). For the CDR3, the DNA is TGTGCCAGCAGCTTACCGGGCCTCCCCTACGAGCAGTACTTC. It specifies CASSLPGLPYEQYF.

The rearrangement joins TRBV14 to TRBJ2-7; perhaps TRBD2 as D (6 bases). CDR3 size: 18 residues. Germline V gives CDR1 SGHDN, CDR2 FVKESK. The V end was cut by 2 bases, the J end by 5 bases, with 25 bases between. For the CDR3, the DNA is TGTGCCAGCAGCCAACCTGAACCCCTACTAGCAGAGGGCAACGAGCAGTACTTC. Translated, it gives CASSQPEPLLAEGNEQYF.

V usage is TRBV19 and J usage is TRBJ2-3; TRBD1 might be the D (5 bases). The CDR3 sequence is 13 residues long. V dropped 4 bases and J dropped 4 bases, with 9 bases sitting between them. CDR1 LNHDA and CDR2 SQIVND come from the germline V gene (reference sequence). Here the CDR3 DNA reads TGTGCCAGTAGTAAACCAGGGCCAGATACGCAGTATTTT. Translated: CASSKPGPDTQYF.

This clone was counted once. The same CDR3 can be traced to other DNA sequences in this sample. This sequence joins TRBV20-1 and TRBJ2-7, with no clear D. V shed 6 bases and J shed 4 bases, with 10 bases lying between them. This CDR3 is built from 11 residues. The V gene's germline CDR1 is DFQATT and CDR2 SNEGSKA (reference sequence). The CDR3 region has the DNA TGCAGTGCCCGGGTTGGATACGAGCAGTACTTC. This translates into CSARVGYEQYF.

The rearrangement links TRBV7-6 to TRBJ2-1, with a weak D call TRBD2 (6 bases). The V gene's germline CDR1 is SGHVS and CDR2 FNYEAQ. Trimming took 0 bases from V and 0 from J, leaving 12 bases between them. The CDR3 length is 17 residues. This CDR3 is CASSLAGGISSYNEQFF. CDR3 nucleotides: TGTGCCAGCAGCTTAGCGGGCGGGATTAGCTCCTACAATGAGCAGTTCTTC.

This clone was counted a single time. The chain is built from TRBV28 and TRBJ2-1; 12 nucleotides agree with TRBD2. The germline V gene has CDR1 MDHEN and CDR2 SYDVKM. V lost 6 bases and J lost 5; bases outside the gene matches: 11. The CDR3 has 17 amino acids. The CDR3 spells CASSRTSGALGDNEQFF. In DNA form, the CDR3 reads TGTGCCAGCAGCCGGACTAGCGGGGCCCTCGGAGACAATGAGCAGTTCTTC.

On this clone itself: Additional DNA sequences in this sample encode the identical CDR3. This chain uses TRBV28 with TRBJ2-5; 9 nucleotides align to TRBD1. The CDR3 totals 13 residues. With 6 bases clipped from V and 4 bases from J, the junction kept 3 bases outside the gene matches. Germline V lookup: CDR1 MDHEN, CDR2 SYDVKM. The CDR3 coding sequence is TGTGCCAGCAGCCCGGACAGGGGAGAGACCCAGTACTTC. Protein sequence: CASSPDRGETQYF.

V is TRBV19 and J is TRBJ2-3; possibly TRBD2 for D (6 bases). The CDR3 totals 15 residues. V shed 5 bases and J shed 2 bases, with 14 bases lying between them. Germline CDR1 and CDR2: LNHDA and SQIVND (reference sequence). The CDR3 nucleotides read TGTGCCAGTAGTCCCTCACTAGCCTACACAGATACGCAGTATTTT. Its protein is CASSPSLAYTDTQYF.

The V and J genes are TRBV5-4 and TRBJ2-1; 8 positions match TRBD1. Germline trimming cut 0 bases from V and 3 bases from J; bases unmatched to any gene: 5. This CDR3 contains 16 residues. Per germline, CDR1 SGHNT and CDR2 YYREEE (reference sequence). The CDR3 bases are TGTGCCAGCAGCTTGGGAACGACAGGGGTCTACAATGAGCAGTTCTTC. It encodes CASSLGTTGVYNEQFF.

The V call is TRBV11-3, the J call TRBJ2-7, with 10 nucleotides matching TRBD2. Losses at the gene ends were 2 bases for V and 7 bases for J; bases not matched to a gene: 2. The length of the CDR3 is 13 residues. Per germline, CDR1 SGHNT and CDR2 YENEEA. CDR3 amino acids: CASSLILAGEQYF. CDR3 nucleotide sequence: TGTGCCAGCAGCTTAATACTAGCGGGAGAGCAGTACTTC.

CDR3 region: CASSVDVTNTGELFF. Here the CDR3 DNA reads TGTGCCAGTAGTGTCGACGTAACGAACACCGGGGAGCTGTTTTTT. This chain joins TRBV19 and TRBJ2-2; D remains ambiguous. Germline V CDR1 and CDR2: LNHDA, SQIVND (reference sequence). Trimming left V 5 bases short and J 0 bases short, with 10 bases between. The CDR3 has 15 amino acids.

The V call is TRBV11-2, the J call TRBJ1-3; D is unclear. CDR1 and CDR2 (germline): SGHAT, FQNNGV. The CDR3 covers 17 residues. V was pared by 4 bases and J by 2 bases, with 18 bases between. The CDR3 spells CASSSESAGLAGNTIYF. The CDR3 bases are TGTGCCAGCAGCTCCGAGTCGGCCGGGCTAGCTGGAAACACCATATATTTT.

The J gene is TRBJ1-5, the V gene TRBV28; TRBD1 agrees at 7 bases. The CDR3 totals 15 residues. CDR1 and CDR2 from the germline V gene are MDHEN and SYDVKM. V shed 2 bases, J shed 2 bases, and the junction held 3 bases outside the gene matches. The CDR3 nucleotides are TGTGCCAGCAGTTTAAGACAGGGAGGCAATCAGCCCCAGCATTTT. This encodes CASSLRQGGNQPQHF.

The chain is built from TRBV5-1 and TRBJ2-7, with 9 bases that match TRBD2. With 6 bases clipped from V and 7 bases from J, the junction kept 2 bases outside the gene matches. CDR1 is SGHRS and CDR2 is YFSETQ in the germline V gene. The length of the CDR3 is 11 residues. The DNA of the CDR3 is TGCGCCAGCACTAGCGGGAAGGAGCAGTACTTC. This sequence encodes CASTSGKEQYF.

This chain uses TRBV7-6 with TRBJ2-7; a possible D gene is TRBD1 (6 bases). There are 18 residues in the CDR3. Per the germline V gene, CDR1 is SGHVS and CDR2 is FNYEAQ. With 1 base removed from V and 1 base from J, the gap between germline ends came to 20 bases. This CDR3 is CASSLGRSGTPMSYEQYF. Here the CDR3 DNA reads TGTGCCAGCAGCTTAGGTCGTTCTGGGACACCCATGTCCTACGAGCAGTACTTC.

Comment on this clone: The DNA is left out, because the CDR3 cannot be placed on it with certainty; the CDR3 is given as TCRdb lists it. J is TRBJ1-2 and V is TRBV5-6; the table's TRBD1 call for D was not verified on the DNA. The germline V gene encodes CDR1 SGHDT and CDR2 YYEEEE. The length of the CDR3 is 15 amino acids, counting both ends. CDR3: CASSFRARAYYGYTF.

The chain is built from TRBV5-6 and TRBJ1-5; D is undetermined. Deletions cut 2 bases from V and 7 bases from J, with 13 bases between. Germline lookup yields CDR1 SGHDT and CDR2 YYEEEE. The CDR3 consists of 14 residues. CDR3 coding DNA: TGTGCCAGCAGCTTATTTAGGCGGGAACAGCCCCAGCATTTT. Translating gives CASSLFRREQPQHF.

This chain joins TRBV18 and TRBJ1-2, with D unclear. Germline V CDR1 and CDR2: KGHSH, LQKENI. V lost 2 bases and J lost 2, with 9 bases in between. The CDR3 sequence is 14 residues long. In DNA form, the CDR3 reads TGTGCCAGCTCACCAAACAGCAGAAACTATGGCTACACCTTC. Its translation: CASSPNSRNYGYTF.

The chain links TRBV10-2 to TRBJ2-1, with 9 bases lining up with TRBD2. Germline loops: CDR1 WSHSY, CDR2 SAAADI. This CDR3 comprises 15 residues. J was trimmed by 8 bases and V by 4 bases; bases with no gene match: 9. The CDR3 coding sequence is TGCGCCAGCAGTGTTGTAGCGGGAGTGGGTGATGAGCAGTTCTTC. Protein: CASSVVAGVGDEQFF.

The genes are TRBV10-3 and TRBJ2-1, with 11 bases aligning to TRBD2. After removal of 3 bases from V and 4 bases from J, the junction contained 2 bases not matched to a gene. The germline gives CDR1 ENHRY, CDR2 SYGVKD. This CDR3 region has 15 residues. The CDR3 DNA sequence: TGTGCCATCAGTGATAGCGGGAGGGCGTACAATGAGCAGTTCTTC. This codes for CAISDSGRAYNEQFF.

V usage is TRBV29-1 and J usage is TRBJ1-4; TRBD1 matches 7 bases. Germline CDR1 and CDR2: SQVTM and ANQGSEA. The CDR3 has 14 amino acids. V lost 6 bases, J lost 8 bases, and 12 bases stayed unmatched. CDR3 in amino acids: CSVSGGRRNEKLFF. In DNA, the CDR3 is TGCAGCGTCTCAGGGGGGAGGAGGAACGAAAAACTGTTTTTT.

The chain carries TRBV11-2 and TRBJ2-7; 10 bases are a match to TRBD1. In germline, CDR1 is SGHAT, CDR2 FQNNGV. J lost 3 bases, V lost 5 bases, and 10 bases had no gene match. This CDR3 has 16 residues. The CDR3 sequence is CASSRSGGQGRYEQYF. The CDR3 nucleotides read TGTGCCAGCAGCCGATCAGGGGGACAGGGGCGCTACGAGCAGTACTTC.

Comment on this clone: This sample also contains other DNA sequences that code for the same CDR3. CDR3 coding DNA: TGTGCCAGCAGCGTAAGAGAAGGCTACAATGAGCAGTTCTTC. This codes for CASSVREGYNEQFF. The J gene is TRBJ2-1, the V gene TRBV9; D not resolved. The germline CDR1 and CDR2 sequences are SGDLS and YYNGEE. CDR3 length: 14 amino acids. The V and J ends lost 1 base and 3 bases respectively, with 8 bases between them.

The chain links TRBV27 to TRBJ1-5; weak D call: TRBD1 (5 bases). The germline CDR1 and CDR2 sequences are MNHEY and SMNVEV (reference sequence). V was trimmed by 5 bases and J by 6 bases, leaving 11 bases between them. The CDR3 runs 13 residues. The CDR3 DNA follows: TGTGCCAGCAGTCAGGGCACGGGTCAGCCCCAGCATTTT. Amino acids: CASSQGTGQPQHF.

The V gene is TRBV15, the J gene TRBJ2-3; perhaps D is TRBD1 or TRBD2 (5 bases each). Per germline, CDR1 LNHNV and CDR2 YYDKDF (reference sequence). Trimming shortened V by 5 bases and J by 4 bases, and 19 bases separated the two germline ends. This CDR3 has 16 amino acids. CDR3 residues: CATSQSGLRGADTQYF. The DNA for the CDR3 is TGTGCCACCAGCCAGTCCGGGCTCCGGGGCGCAGATACGCAGTATTTT.

V is TRBV5-1 and J is TRBJ1-3; D gene uncertain. There are 14 residues in the CDR3. Trimming left V 5 bases short and J 4 bases short, with 13 bases between. Germline CDR1 reads SGHRS; CDR2 reads YFSETQ. This CDR3 reads CASSPGPEGNTIYF. The CDR3 DNA is TGCGCCAGCAGTCCCGGGCCAGAGGGAAACACCATATATTTT.

This chain joins TRBV6-1 and TRBJ2-5; perhaps D is TRBD1 or TRBD2 (6 bases each). V dropped 7 bases and J dropped 5 bases, with 14 bases sitting between them. Germline V gene sequence: CDR1 MNHNS, CDR2 SASEGT. The CDR3 spans 13 residues. The CDR3: CASNPGGWETQYF. Here the CDR3 DNA reads TGTGCCAGCAATCCCGGGGGCTGGGAGACCCAGTACTTC.